This TCR beta chain comes out of a study of OX40 agonist ivuxolimab in advanced cancers. Study information: With ivuxolimab, an agonistic anti-OX40 (CD134) antibody, patients were treated.

Per the germline V gene, CDR1 is LNHDA and CDR2 is SQIVND (reference sequence). V shed 7 bases and J shed 0 bases, with 7 bases lying between them. The CDR3 has 13 amino acids. The method was immunoSEQ multiplex PCR; TCRdb's version includes in-frame clones alone and lacks a portion of them. Here the sample spans about 57,000 clones, about four fifths being singletons. This clone was seen a single time. Patients with autoimmune history or systemic immunosuppression were excluded. This TCR derives from an adult with an advanced solid tumor such as melanoma, head and neck, liver or kidney cancer. V gene TRBV19 combines with J gene TRBJ1-3; D uncertain. Material: CD4+ or CD8+ T cells sorted from blood, obtained in a trial of the OX40 agonist ivuxolimab. CDR3: CASKYLSGNTIYF. For the CDR3, the DNA is TGTGCCAGTAAATACCTCTCTGGAAACACCATATATTTT.